Each of the 29 T cell receptor beta chains below was sequenced from the same sample in a study of patients and donors after allogeneic stem cell transplantation. MiXCR, applied by TCRdb to the RT-PCR reads, yields one record per CDR3 protein. The top ten clones hold around 5.5% of a sample with about a million distinct CDR3 sequences, about a sixth of them seen once. Sequenced material: blood, either unsorted or a sorted T cell fraction (not recorded which). All receptors come from a human donor who was either an allogeneic HSCT recipient or a stem cell or donor lymphocyte infusion donor (not recorded which). It is not recorded whose cells these are; they may come from a transplant donor.

V usage is TRBV20-1 and J usage is TRBJ2-6; a weak D match, TRBD2 (5 bases). V lost 1 base to trimming and J lost 0 bases, with 13 bases between them. The length of the CDR3 is 17 residues. Germline lookup yields CDR1 DFQATT and CDR2 SNEGSKA (reference sequence). CDR3 coding DNA: TGCAGTGCTAGAGGTCGGGCCGAGGGCTCTGGGGCCAACGTCCTGACTTTC. It translates to CSARGRAEGSGANVLTF.

J is TRBJ2-1 and V is TRBV7-9; 12 positions agree with TRBD1. V lost 5 bases, J lost 7 bases, and 9 bases stayed unmatched. CDR3 length equals 16 residues. Germline V CDR1 and CDR2: SEHNR, FQNEAQ (reference sequence). The CDR3 bases are TGTGCCAGCAGCAAAAGCCGGGACAGGGGGCCGAATGAGCAGTTCTTC. It yields the protein CASSKSRDRGPNEQFF.

This clonotype has ten or more counts. The chain is built from TRBV6-5 and TRBJ2-2; D is undetermined. Germline-derived CDR1 and CDR2 are MNHEY and SVGAGI. Trimming pared 2 bases from V and 0 bases from J, leaving 10 bases between. The CDR3 has 16 amino acids. DNA for the CDR3: TGTGCCAGCAGTTACACCGGGCTAGCGAACACCGGGGAGCTGTTTTTT. Translated: CASSYTGLANTGELFF.

This clonotype was seen more than once but under ten times. The V and J genes are TRBV24-1 and TRBJ2-5, with D perhaps given as TRBD1 or TRBD2 (5 bases each). V was shortened by 0 bases and J by 4 bases, with 8 bases between the two germline ends. The germline V gene has CDR1 KGHDR and CDR2 SFDVKD. There are 14 residues in the CDR3. This CDR3 is CATSDLAGGETQYF. CDR3 in DNA: TGTGCCACCAGTGATTTGGCTGGGGGAGAGACCCAGTACTTC.

This clonotype was detected many times. V and J are TRBV29-1 and TRBJ2-1; 10 positions agree with TRBD2. CDR1 is SQVTM and CDR2 is ANQGSEA in the germline V gene. This CDR3 has 16 amino acids. Unmatched junction bases numbered 11, after V lost 1 base and J lost 8 bases. The CDR3 DNA is TGCAGCGTTGAAGCGCAGCGGGGGGGCGGCCTGGATGAGCAGTTCTTC. It encodes CSVEAQRGGGLDEQFF.

The CDR3 bases are TGTGCCAGCAGTAAGGGACTAGCGGGAGAATATCGACAGTACTTC. It specifies CASSKGLAGEYRQYF. The chain links TRBV2 to TRBJ2-7; TRBD2 agrees at 14 bases. The V segment lost 5 bases and the J segment 10 bases; nucleotides outside the gene matches: 10. CDR1 is SNHLY, CDR2 FYNNEI, per germline. The CDR3 extends over 15 amino acids.

This clonotype was detected a few times. The chain employs TRBV5-6 and TRBJ2-1; 14 positions agree with TRBD2. Trimming at V came to 4 bases and at J to 7 bases, leaving 7 bases not matched to a gene. This CDR3 region has 16 residues. Germline CDR1 SGHDT, CDR2 YYEEEE. This CDR3 reads CASSRETSGRGNEQFF. CDR3 sequence (DNA): TGTGCCAGCAGCCGGGAGACTAGCGGGAGGGGTAATGAGCAGTTCTTC.

This rearrangement joins TRBV29-1 to TRBJ2-7, with TRBD2 matching over 7 bases. This CDR3 comprises 15 residues. Per the germline V gene, CDR1 is SQVTM and CDR2 is ANQGSEA. V shed 7 bases and J 3 bases; nucleotides not matched to a gene: 15. The CDR3 reads CSARSGTYPGYEQYF. In nucleotides, the CDR3 is TGCAGCGCACGAAGCGGGACCTACCCTGGCTACGAGCAGTACTTC.

The chain has TRBV28 and TRBJ1-5, with a tentative D call TRBD1 (5 bases). CDR3 length: 17 residues. Germline V gives CDR1 MDHEN, CDR2 SYDVKM. The V end was cut by 3 bases, the J end by 4 bases, with 19 bases between. This chain's CDR3 is CASSFRAGRIRNQPQHF. The CDR3 bases are TGTGCCAGCAGTTTCAGGGCAGGGAGGATAAGGAATCAGCCCCAGCATTTT.

The chain couples TRBV11-2 to TRBJ2-7, with D possibly matching TRBD1 (6 bases). Looked up from germline, CDR1 is SGHAT and CDR2 is FQNNGV. The CDR3 is 14 residues long. Trimming took 6 bases from V and 3 from J, leaving 15 bases between them. For the CDR3, the DNA is TGTGCCAGCAGGGGGACACCCTTTCTCTACGAGCAGTACTTC. Translation gives CASRGTPFLYEQYF.

The chain joins TRBV10-3 to TRBJ1-5; possible D gene TRBD1, 5 bases. This CDR3 is 15 amino acids long. Trimming removed 0 bases at V and 5 bases at J, with 11 bases between. Germline V lookup: CDR1 ENHRY, CDR2 SYGVKD. This CDR3 reads CAISESGQGHQPQHF. CDR3 sequence (DNA): TGTGCCATCAGTGAGTCGGGGCAGGGCCATCAGCCCCAGCATTTT.

This clonotype turned up a few times. The rearrangement links TRBV30 to TRBJ1-1; a possible D gene is TRBD1 (5 bases). Trimming took 3 bases from V and 0 from J, leaving 11 bases between them. The length of the CDR3 is 14 residues. Germline V lookup: CDR1 GTSNPN, CDR2 SVGIG (reference sequence). The chain's CDR3 is CAWRTGTVNTEAFF. CDR3 sequence (DNA): TGTGCCTGGAGAACCGGGACGGTGAACACTGAAGCTTTCTTT.

The chain is built from TRBV6-9 and TRBJ1-3, with unresolved D. CDR1 is MNHGY and CDR2 is SVAAGI in the germline V gene. The CDR3 sequence is 14 residues long. V was clipped by 3 bases and J by 3 bases, with 9 bases between them. The DNA for the CDR3 is TGTGCCAGCAGTTACTCGTATCGTGGAAACACCATATATTTT. Translation gives CASSYSYRGNTIYF.

The chain is built from TRBV10-3 and TRBJ2-7; the D is unclear. CDR3 size: 13 residues. The germline V and J ends were trimmed by 8 bases and 0 bases, with 11 bases remaining between them. From germline, CDR1 is ENHRY and CDR2 SYGVKD. Here the CDR3 DNA reads TGTGCCATCGGTTTGAAGGGCTCCTACGAGCAGTACTTC. Translated, it gives CAIGLKGSYEQYF.

This chain uses TRBV20-1 with TRBJ2-2; 10 bases are a match to TRBD2. The CDR3 sequence is 15 residues long. The V segment lost 2 bases and the J segment 2 bases; nucleotides outside the gene matches: 2. Germline V CDR1 and CDR2: DFQATT, SNEGSKA (reference sequence). In DNA, the CDR3 is TGCAGTGCTAGACTAGCGGGAGACAACACCGGGGAGCTGTTTTTT. Its protein is CSARLAGDNTGELFF.

This clonotype came up a few times. The genes are TRBV6-1 and TRBJ1-6; D gene uncertain. The CDR3 is made up of 15 amino acids. The germline V and J ends were trimmed by 6 bases and 0 bases, with 9 bases remaining between them. Germline lookup yields CDR1 MNHNS and CDR2 SASEGT. CDR3 sequence (DNA): TGTGCCAGCAGGAGAGGGAGCTCCTATAATTCACCCCTCCACTTT. Amino acids: CASRRGSSYNSPLHF.

The chain is built from TRBV3-1 and TRBJ2-2; 9 bases are shared with TRBD1. Per germline, CDR1 LGHDT and CDR2 YNNKEL (reference sequence). The CDR3 extends over 15 amino acids. V shed 2 bases, J shed 3 bases, and the junction held 1 base outside the gene matches. The chain's CDR3 is CASSQRDRDTGELFF. CDR3 nucleotides: TGTGCCAGCAGCCAAAGGGACAGGGACACCGGGGAGCTGTTTTTT.

The chain is built from TRBV10-3 and TRBJ1-1; D gene unclear. Trimming removed 4 bases at V and 0 bases at J, with 6 bases between. The CDR3 is 13 amino acids. Germline V gene data show CDR1 as ENHRY and CDR2 as SYGVKD. The CDR3 nucleotides read TGTGCCATCAGTGGGTTCATGAACACTGAAGCTTTCTTT. Protein product: CAISGFMNTEAFF.

CDR3 amino acids: CASRRGKDSPLHF. In DNA form, the CDR3 reads TGTGCCAGCAGAAGGGGTAAGGATTCACCCCTCCACTTT. The rearrangement joins TRBV6-1 to TRBJ1-6; D might be TRBD1 (5 bases). CDR1 is MNHNS and CDR2 is SASEGT in the germline V gene. V dropped 6 bases and J dropped 8 bases, with 11 bases sitting between them. CDR3 length: 13 amino acids.

This clonotype has just a few counts. The genes are TRBV5-6 and TRBJ2-7; TRBD2 is a possible D gene (5 bases). This CDR3 contains 15 residues. Germline CDR1 SGHDT, CDR2 YYEEEE. Trimming removed 4 bases at V and 4 bases at J, with 18 bases between. The CDR3 reads CASSSGMVAWYEQYF. CDR3 nucleotides: TGTGCCAGCAGCAGTGGAATGGTAGCGTGGTACGAGCAGTACTTC.

This clonotype was picked up a small number of times. The rearrangement joins TRBV7-3 to TRBJ2-2; D is perhaps TRBD1 (6 bases). Deletions cut 5 bases from V and 3 bases from J, with 13 bases between. Germline assignment: CDR1 SGHTA and CDR2 FQGTGA. CDR3 length: 15 amino acids. CDR3 DNA sequence: TGTGCCAGCAGCCTACAGGGAACCCACACCGGGGAGCTGTTTTTT. Encoded protein: CASSLQGTHTGELFF.

The chain combines TRBV9 with TRBJ1-3; a possible D gene is TRBD1 (6 bases). The V and J ends lost 3 bases and 0 bases respectively, with 16 bases between them. This CDR3 spans 17 amino acids. Looked up from germline, CDR1 is SGDLS and CDR2 is YYNGEE. The CDR3 reads CASSATGSSLSGNTIYF. In DNA, the CDR3 is TGTGCCAGCAGCGCTACAGGGAGTTCCCTCTCTGGAAACACCATATATTTT.

This clonotype came up a few times. This rearrangement joins TRBV29-1 to TRBJ2-7; tentative D call: TRBD2 (6 bases). CDR3 length: 14 amino acids. V was pared by 3 bases and J by 1 base, with 13 bases between. Germline CDR1 is SQVTM and CDR2 is ANQGSEA. The CDR3 loop is CSVEVGDSSYEQYF. The CDR3 nucleotides read TGCAGCGTTGAGGTGGGGGACTCGTCCTACGAGCAGTACTTC.

Only a few counts were recorded for this clonotype. V and J are TRBV3-1 and TRBJ2-1, with D hard to call. Trimming took 2 bases from V and 6 from J, leaving 11 bases between them. The CDR3 spans 14 residues. Germline V gene lookup returns CDR1 LGHDT and CDR2 YNNKEL (reference sequence). DNA of the CDR3: TGTGCCAGCAGCCAATATAAAGGACCCAATGAGCAGTTCTTC. Translated: CASSQYKGPNEQFF.

This clonotype was recorded a few times. This chain uses TRBV6-5 with TRBJ1-2, with 8 bases fitting TRBD1. CDR1 is MNHEY and CDR2 is SVGAGI in the germline V gene. J lost 2 bases, V lost 1 base, and 3 bases had no gene match. The CDR3 loop spans 15 amino acids. The CDR3 nucleotides read TGTGCCAGCAGTTACTACGCAGGGGGCAACTATGGCTACACCTTC. It translates to CASSYYAGGNYGYTF.

This clonotype was observed a few times. The chain carries TRBV5-1 and TRBJ2-5, with TRBD2 identical over 11 bases. After removal of 4 bases from V and 4 bases from J, the junction contained 9 bases not matched to a gene. Germline V CDR1 and CDR2: SGHRS, YFSETQ. This CDR3 comprises 16 residues. The CDR3 DNA sequence: TGCGCCAGCAGCATCCCTAGCGGGAGGTCCGCAGAGACCCAGTACTTC. Translated, it gives CASSIPSGRSAETQYF.

The V and J genes are TRBV11-3 and TRBJ2-1; D is unresolved. V was clipped by 9 bases and J by 8 bases, with 8 bases between them. Germline V lookup: CDR1 SGHNT, CDR2 YENEEA. The CDR3 covers 10 residues. CDR3 region: CARSQDEQFF. As DNA, the CDR3 is TGTGCCAGATCTCAGGATGAGCAGTTCTTC.

This chain uses TRBV5-4 with TRBJ2-5, with TRBD2 matching 13 bases. This CDR3 has 16 amino acids. V lost 4 bases, J lost 2 bases, and 5 bases stayed unmatched. Per the germline V gene, CDR1 is SGHNT and CDR2 is YYREEE (reference sequence). The CDR3 bases are TGTGCCAGCAGCCGGACTAGCGGGGGCCTTCAAGAGACCCAGTACTTC. Translating it yields CASSRTSGGLQETQYF. The full variable domain, its missing parts supplied by reference TRBV5-4 and TRBJ2-5, is ETGVTQSPTHLIKTRGQQVTLRCSSQSGHNTVSWYQQALGQGPQFIFQYYREEENGRGNFPPRFSGLQFPNYSSELNVNALELDDSALYLCASSRTSGGLQETQYFGPGTRLLVL.

This clonotype has just a few counts. Here the CDR3 reads CASSQATGTSSQPQHF. The CDR3 DNA follows: TGTGCCAGCAGCCAAGCCACCGGGACTAGTAGTCAGCCCCAGCATTTT. The chain combines TRBV5-6 with TRBJ1-5; maybe TRBD1 (5 bases). The germline V and J ends were trimmed by 4 bases and 6 bases, with 20 bases remaining between them. Germline V lookup: CDR1 SGHDT, CDR2 YYEEEE. The CDR3 runs 16 residues.